Reported below is one T cell receptor beta chain. The antigen remains unidentified. The junction departs from the called germline gene at one end, perhaps through a read error. The data stem from a study of CD8 T cells in ankylosing spondylitis. Study-level findings and limits: Ankylosing spondylitis blood seemed to carry a telltale TCR beta motif made of roughly 8 highly homologous variants.

Via MiXCR, TCRdb re-called the 5' RACE reads, giving one row per CDR3 protein. The sample gives under 400,000 distinct CDR3 sequences, about 9.9% of which show up once; 8% to 9.5% is in the top ten. The source material was blood, either unsorted or a sorted T cell fraction (not recorded which). The clonotype comes from a female donor with ankylosing spondylitis or in good health (not recorded which).

The CDR3 protein is CCAPRTPSGGNQPQHF. CDR3 nucleotides: TGCTGTGCCCCCCGGACGCCTTCTGGGGGCAATCAGCCCCAGCATTTT. The rearrangement joins TRBV20-1 to TRBJ1-5; D remains unclear. This CDR3 region has 16 residues. Germline V gene sequence: CDR1 DFQATT, CDR2 SNEGSKA (reference sequence).